These 30 T cell receptor beta chains share one sample of origin, sequenced in a study of control samples from healthy donors and cancer patients. Assay: immunoSEQ multiplex PCR; the TCRdb copy retains only in-frame clones and omits some. The sample records 150,000 to 160,000 clones, about 94% being singletons. The specimen was blood. The source of these receptors is a man aged 50 to 59 in good health.

The V gene is TRBV7-2, the J gene TRBJ1-1; D is possibly TRBD1 (6 bases). This CDR3 region has 13 residues. Trimming pared 4 bases from V and 0 bases from J, leaving 6 bases between. The V gene's germline CDR1 is SGHTA and CDR2 FQGNSA. The CDR3 region is CASSWGLNTEAFF. The DNA of the CDR3 is TGTGCCAGCAGCTGGGGGCTGAACACTGAAGCTTTCTTT.

This clone was detected ten times or more. CDR3 bases: TGTGCCAGCAGTGACAGTTACGCGGAGACCCAGTACTTC. It translates to CASSDSYAETQYF. V is TRBV6-1 and J is TRBJ2-5; D is unclear. This CDR3 is 13 amino acids long. Trimming took off 3 bases at V and 5 bases at J, with 10 bases between the two ends. Germline lookup yields CDR1 MNHNS and CDR2 SASEGT.

This rearrangement joins TRBV12-5 to TRBJ2-3; 9 nucleotides match TRBD1. Germline lookup yields CDR1 LGHNT and CDR2 FRNRAP. The CDR3 contains 15 residues. V lost 5 bases, J lost 2 bases, and 5 bases stayed unmatched. Written as DNA, the CDR3 is TGTGCTAGTGGTCCGGGACAGGGTCACACAGATACGCAGTATTTT. Residues: CASGPGQGHTDTQYF.

V gene TRBV3-1 (or the pseudogene TRBV3-2) combines with J gene TRBJ1-2, with 8 nucleotides matching TRBD1. Per the germline V gene, CDR1 is LGHDT and CDR2 is YNNKEL (reference sequence). V shed 5 bases and J 4 bases; nucleotides not matched to a gene: 3. The CDR3 spans 13 residues. Here the CDR3 DNA reads TGTGCCAGCAGCATCGGGACAGGCTATGGCTACACCTTC. Its translation: CASSIGTGYGYTF.

V and J are TRBV24-1 and TRBJ2-1, with D tentatively TRBD1 or TRBD2 (5 bases each). The CDR3 runs to 17 residues. V lost 1 base, J lost 4 bases, and 16 bases lay in between. Germline CDR1 KGHDR, CDR2 SFDVKD. The CDR3, as DNA: TGTGCCACCAGTGATTTTGGGACGGCTCGGGGTTACAATGAGCAGTTCTTC. Protein: CATSDFGTARGYNEQFF.

CDR3 in DNA: TGTGCCAGCAGTGCGAGACAGGGGACTTACTACGAGCAGTACTTC. Translating it yields CASSARQGTYYEQYF. The V gene is TRBV27, the J gene TRBJ2-7; 8 bases line up with TRBD1. Losses at the gene ends were 5 bases for V and 3 bases for J; bases not matched to a gene: 9. CDR3 length: 15 residues. Germline CDR1 and CDR2: MNHEY and SMNVEV (reference sequence).

The genes are TRBV6-5 and TRBJ2-7; 7 nucleotides align to TRBD1. Germline CDR1 MNHEY, CDR2 SVGAGI. V lost 2 bases to trimming and J lost 5 bases; unmatched junction nucleotides: 9. The CDR3 totals 15 residues. CDR3 DNA sequence: TGTGCCAGCAGTTACCAAGGGGGCGCGCCCCACGAGCAGTACTTC. Encoded protein: CASSYQGGAPHEQYF.

This chain uses TRBV27 with TRBJ1-6; TRBD1 might be the D (6 bases). The CDR3 is 15 amino acids. Trimming shortened V by 4 bases and J by 5 bases, and 12 bases separated the two germline ends. Germline V lookup: CDR1 MNHEY, CDR2 SMNVEV (reference sequence). The CDR3 region has the DNA TGTGCCAGCAGTTACCGACAGGCCCATAATTCACCCCTCCACTTT. It codes for CASSYRQAHNSPLHF.

This chain joins TRBV2 and TRBJ2-7; the D gene is possibly TRBD1 (5 bases). The CDR3 is made up of 13 amino acids. Germline CDR1 reads SNHLY; CDR2 reads FYNNEI. V lost 6 bases to trimming and J lost 3 bases, with 12 bases between them. The CDR3 DNA is TGTGCCAGCAGAGGGGAATTCCACTACGAGCAGTACTTC. Amino acids: CASRGEFHYEQYF.

V gene TRBV11-2 combines with J gene TRBJ2-7; possibly TRBD2 for D (5 bases). Trimming removed 2 bases from V and 2 bases from J, with 10 bases in between. The CDR3 covers 14 residues. Germline V CDR1 and CDR2: SGHAT, FQNNGV. CDR3 DNA: TGTGCCAGCAGCTTACTACCCGGGACCTACGAGCAGTACTTC. Translated, it gives CASSLLPGTYEQYF.

The gene calls are TRBV3-1 (or the pseudogene TRBV3-2) and TRBJ2-1; D possibly corresponds to TRBD1 (5 bases). V lost 2 bases and J 9 bases, leaving 11 bases between the germline ends. This CDR3 has 13 residues. Germline lookup yields CDR1 LGHDT and CDR2 YNNKEL (reference sequence). CDR3: CASSQRGGAEQFF. The CDR3 DNA reads as TGTGCCAGCAGCCAAAGGGGTGGAGCTGAGCAGTTCTTC.

The rearrangement joins TRBV6-6 to TRBJ1-4; D not resolved. Germline V gene sequence: CDR1 MNHNY, CDR2 SVGAGI (reference sequence). The V end was cut by 4 bases, the J end by 2 bases, with 14 bases between. The CDR3 is made up of 16 amino acids. CDR3 sequence (DNA): TGTGCCAGCAGTTCCCTACCTAGGTGGACTAATGAAAAACTGTTTTTT. Its protein product is CASSSLPRWTNEKLFF.

This clone was seen just once. In nucleotides, the CDR3 is TGTGCCAGCAGCGCCCGACAGGGCCAGGGTGGCTACACCTTC. It codes for CASSARQGQGGYTF. The chain recombines TRBV13 with TRBJ1-2, with TRBD1 identical over 7 bases. The germline CDR1 and CDR2 sequences are PRHDT and FYEKMQ (reference sequence). The CDR3 contains 14 residues. The V and J ends lost 5 bases and 7 bases, in that order; junction bases with no gene match: 10.

This clone was found once. The CDR3 reads CASSQDKNSYNEQFF. The CDR3 DNA follows: TGTGCCAGCAGCCAAGATAAGAACTCCTACAATGAGCAGTTCTTC. This chain joins TRBV4-2 and TRBJ2-1; no clear D. Trimming removed 0 bases at V and 0 bases at J, with 6 bases between. CDR3 length: 15 amino acids. The germline gives CDR1 LGHNA, CDR2 YNFKEQ.

The table lists this clone with a count of one. CDR3 amino acids: CASRPQSGRRRGTDTQYF. The CDR3 nucleotides are TGTGCCAGCAGGCCCCAGAGCGGACGCCGCCGAGGCACAGATACGCAGTATTTT. V usage is TRBV28 and J usage is TRBJ2-3; tentative D call: TRBD2 (5 bases). Germline CDR1 is MDHEN and CDR2 is SYDVKM. V gave up 6 bases and J gave up 1 base, with 23 bases separating them. This CDR3 has 18 residues.

The rearrangement links TRBV2 to TRBJ2-7; 9 bases agree with TRBD2. With V trimmed by 2 bases and J by 7 bases, 15 bases remained unmatched. CDR1 is SNHLY and CDR2 is FYNNEI in the germline V gene. The CDR3 length is 17 residues. The CDR3 region is CASSERRVGAGGGEQYF. The CDR3 bases are TGTGCCAGCAGTGAAAGACGGGTAGGAGCGGGAGGAGGGGAGCAGTACTTC.

This chain joins TRBV5-6 and TRBJ2-7, with 7 bases lining up with TRBD2. The CDR3 sequence is 16 residues long. J lost 4 bases, V lost 1 base, and 11 bases had no gene match. CDR1 is SGHDT, CDR2 YYEEEE, per germline. This CDR3 is CASSLSGRGSGYEQYF. The CDR3 DNA reads TGTGCCAGCAGCTTGTCGGGGAGGGGTTCGGGGTACGAGCAGTACTTC.

This chain joins TRBV27 and TRBJ1-6, with 8 bases fitting TRBD1. The V segment lost 5 bases and the J segment 9 bases; nucleotides outside the gene matches: 6. The CDR3 covers 14 residues. The germline V gene has CDR1 MNHEY and CDR2 SMNVEV (reference sequence). The CDR3 DNA follows: TGTGCCAGCAGTACCGGGACAGGTGTTTCACCCCTCCACTTT. As protein: CASSTGTGVSPLHF.

The J gene is TRBJ2-7, the V gene TRBV3-1 (or the pseudogene TRBV3-2); D gene ambiguous. The CDR3 runs 14 residues. V was pared by 1 base and J by 0 bases, with 7 bases between. Germline assignment: CDR1 LGHDT and CDR2 YNNKEL (reference sequence). CDR3 nucleotides: TGTGCCAGCAGCCAAGGGCTACCCTCCTACGAGCAGTACTTC. It encodes CASSQGLPSYEQYF.

V gene TRBV30 combines with J gene TRBJ1-5; D gene ambiguous. Germline V gives CDR1 GTSNPN, CDR2 SVGIG (reference sequence). The CDR3 has 14 amino acids. V shed 0 bases and J shed 4 bases, with 10 bases lying between them. The CDR3 sequence: CAWSVLGRNQPQHF. In DNA form, the CDR3 reads TGTGCCTGGAGTGTACTGGGGAGGAATCAGCCCCAGCATTTT.

The CDR3 protein is CASSQVLGRETQYF. CDR3 sequence (DNA): TGTGCCAGCAGCCAAGTTCTAGGGAGGGAGACCCAGTACTTC. The rearrangement links TRBV14 to TRBJ2-5; D is perhaps TRBD2 (6 bases). The V and J ends lost 1 base and 5 bases respectively, with 11 bases between them. The germline V gene has CDR1 SGHDN and CDR2 FVKESK. The CDR3 has 14 residues.

The chain couples TRBV5-1 to TRBJ2-5, with TRBD2 matching 9 bases. This CDR3 comprises 14 residues. Germline V lookup: CDR1 SGHRS, CDR2 YFSETQ. With 4 bases clipped from V and 2 bases from J, the junction kept 3 bases outside the gene matches. The CDR3 bases are TGCGCCAGCAGCCCGACTAGCGGACAAGAGACCCAGTACTTC. It is translated as CASSPTSGQETQYF.

This clone occurred once. The rearrangement links TRBV28 to TRBJ1-1, with TRBD1 matching 7 bases. The trim removed 3 bases at V and 4 bases at J, leaving 8 bases unmatched. The CDR3 contains 15 residues. CDR1 is MDHEN and CDR2 is SYDVKM in the germline V gene. CDR3 residues: CASSFWATGSTEAFF. The CDR3 DNA is TGTGCCAGCAGTTTCTGGGCGACAGGGAGCACTGAAGCTTTCTTT.

The rearrangement links TRBV5-1 to TRBJ2-7; TRBD2 is a possible D gene (5 bases). Germline CDR1 reads SGHRS; CDR2 reads YFSETQ. V was clipped by 0 bases and J by 6 bases, with 13 bases between them. CDR3 length equals 14 residues. CDR3 region: CASSLASRLTEQYF. The CDR3 region has the DNA TGCGCCAGCAGCTTGGCCTCTAGACTAACCGAGCAGTACTTC. The full variable domain, completed using reference TRBV5-1 and TRBJ2-7, is KAGVTQTPRYLIKTRGQQVTLSCSPISGHRSVSWYQQTPGQGLQFLFEYFSETQRNKGNFPGRFSGRQFSNSRSEMNVSTLELGDSALYLCASSLASRLTEQYFGPGTRLTVT.

The chain employs TRBV19 and TRBJ1-5, with D perhaps TRBD1 (6 bases). Germline V gene data show CDR1 as LNHDA and CDR2 as SQIVND (reference sequence). CDR3 length: 16 residues. The V end was cut by 1 base, the J end by 0 bases, with 10 bases between. This CDR3 reads CASSIGGTPSNQPQHF. In nucleotides, the CDR3 is TGTGCCAGTAGTATAGGGGGGACACCTAGCAATCAGCCCCAGCATTTT.

This chain uses TRBV7-3 with TRBJ2-5; tentatively, D is TRBD2 (6 bases). The germline gives CDR1 SGHTA, CDR2 FQGTGA. Trimming took 1 base from V and 2 from J, leaving 14 bases between them. This CDR3 contains 16 residues. This chain's CDR3 is CASSLNGLAEQETQYF. As DNA, the CDR3 is TGTGCCAGCAGCTTAAACGGATTAGCGGAACAAGAGACCCAGTACTTC.

The chain has TRBV29-1 and TRBJ2-7; TRBD1 is a possible D gene (7 bases). The CDR3 totals 12 residues. Germline V gene data show CDR1 as SQVTM and CDR2 as ANQGSEA. V was shortened by 4 bases and J by 4 bases, with 11 bases between the two germline ends. Here the CDR3 reads CSVARGDYEQYF. The CDR3, as DNA: TGCAGCGTTGCCAGGGGGGATTACGAGCAGTACTTC.

The chain is built from TRBV6-5 and TRBJ1-4, with a possible D match to TRBD1 (6 bases). V shed 6 bases and J shed 10 bases, with 15 bases lying between them. The germline V gene has CDR1 MNHEY and CDR2 SVGAGI. CDR3 length: 13 residues. The CDR3 loop is CASSPRDTRKLFF. Written as DNA, the CDR3 is TGTGCCAGCAGCCCCCGGGACACGAGAAAACTGTTTTTT.

The rearrangement uses TRBV11-2 and TRBJ2-5; D perhaps matches TRBD2 (6 bases). The CDR3 is 15 residues long. CDR1 SGHAT and CDR2 FQNNGV come from the germline V gene. V was cut by 5 bases and J by 1 base, with 14 bases left in between. The CDR3 protein is CASSRNLGGQETQYF. DNA of the CDR3: TGTGCCAGCAGCAGAAATTTGGGAGGCCAAGAGACCCAGTACTTC.

V and J are TRBV28 and TRBJ1-1; possibly TRBD1 for D (6 bases). Per the germline V gene, CDR1 is MDHEN and CDR2 is SYDVKM. The CDR3 consists of 14 residues. The ends were cut back, 8 bases at V and 4 bases at J, with 17 bases in the middle. In DNA form, the CDR3 reads TGTGCCAGCTCAGTTGGGGGCGGGTCCACTGAAGCTTTCTTT. It specifies CASSVGGGSTEAFF.